This entry lists 5 T cell receptor beta chains sequenced from one sample in a study of Graves' ophthalmopathy and Graves' hyperthyroidism. CDR3 regions of TCR beta were amplified from RNA transcripts. The authors performed first-round RT-PCR with HTBI primers and then a second-round multiplex PCR. TCRdb recomputed calls from the multiplex PCR reads with MiXCR, one row per CDR3 protein. The sample carries approximately 700,000 distinct CDR3 sequences, 40% recorded once. The sample was peripheral blood. These TCRs come from an adult man with Graves' ophthalmopathy.

V is TRBV7-9 and J is TRBJ1-2; a weak D match, TRBD1 (5 bases). The CDR3 has 15 amino acids. Germline V CDR1 and CDR2: SEHNR, FQNEAQ (reference sequence). The ends were cut back, 2 bases at V and 8 bases at J, with 18 bases in the middle. CDR3 amino acids: CASSLIAGDLGGYTF. CDR3 bases: TGTGCCAGCAGCTTAATAGCCGGGGACCTCGGGGGCTACACCTTC.

This rearrangement joins TRBV5-4 to TRBJ1-1; 10 bases align to TRBD1. The CDR3 totals 14 residues. In germline, CDR1 is SGHNT, CDR2 YYREEE (reference sequence). J was trimmed by 4 bases and V by 9 bases; bases with no gene match: 9. CDR3 nucleotides: TGTGCCATCATCCCCGGACAGGGGGGCACTGAAGCTTTCTTT. Protein product: CAIIPGQGGTEAFF.

The chain uses TRBV7-9 and TRBJ2-2; maybe TRBD2 (6 bases). The CDR3 is 16 residues long. In germline, CDR1 is SEHNR, CDR2 FQNEAQ (reference sequence). Trimming removed 5 bases from V and 5 bases from J, with 18 bases in between. The CDR3 is CASSQVALATTGELFF. The CDR3 DNA reads as TGTGCCAGCAGCCAAGTGGCGCTAGCGACGACCGGGGAGCTGTTTTTT.

The V and J genes are TRBV20-1 and TRBJ1-2; 11 positions match TRBD1. CDR1 is DFQATT and CDR2 is SNEGSKA in the germline V gene (reference sequence). The ends lost 0 bases at V and 4 bases at J; junction bases unmatched: 4. The CDR3 runs to 15 residues. The DNA of the CDR3 is TGCAGTGCTAGAGATCTCGGACAGGGGGCCTATGGCTACACCTTC. Translation gives CSARDLGQGAYGYTF.

This clonotype was counted at least ten times. The chain couples TRBV20-1 to TRBJ2-5, with 9 bases that match TRBD1. Germline loops: CDR1 DFQATT, CDR2 SNEGSKA (reference sequence). Trimming removed 6 bases from V and 6 bases from J; junction bases left unmatched: 5. The CDR3 runs to 12 residues. The CDR3 loop reads CSAAQGAQTQYF. CDR3 in DNA: TGCAGTGCAGCACAGGGGGCCCAGACCCAGTACTTC.